This T cell receptor (beta chain) was profiled in a study of control samples from healthy donors and cancer patients. TCRdb keeps only in-frame clones here, not all; method: immunoSEQ multiplex PCR. Among 190,000 or so clones listed, over 85% were seen once. Germline CDR1 is WSHSY and CDR2 is SAAADI. V was pared by 10 bases and J by 5 bases, with 14 bases between. This CDR3 is built from 12 residues. The genes are TRBV10-2 and TRBJ1-1, with a tentative D call TRBD1 (5 bases). The clonotype comes from a man between 18 and 29 years old in good health. The sequenced sample consisted of blood. The CDR3 DNA follows: TGCGCCACCGCCTGGGGGGGAACTGAAGCTTTCTTT. Amino acids: CATAWGGTEAFF.